A selection of T cell receptor beta chains follows, all from one sample in a study of T-cell memory formation after mild COVID-19. In TCRdb, the 5' RACE reads were re-called with MiXCR into one record per CDR3 protein. The table lists roughly 340,000 distinct CDR3 sequences, roughly 15% of them singletons, with approximately 20% in the top ten. The sequenced sample consisted of PBMCs or a T cell subset sorted from them (not recorded which). The receptors stem from a man aged 18 to 35 who had mild COVID-19 (a few samples of this study predate the infection). Cell type and time point are not known. Each CDR3 is given with its conserved first and last residue. Fields, in order: V gene, D gene, J gene, clone size, CDR3 DNA, CDR3 protein. D genes are given only for firm matches. Clone size is stated in some rows and not others, as once, few, many or a class when expanded.

TRBV25-1	TRBD2	TRBJ2-2	many	TGTGCCAGCAGTTTTAGCGGGGGGGCGCCCGGGGAGCTGTTTTTT	CASSFSGGAPGELFF
TRBV11-2	.	TRBJ2-1	.	TGTGCCAGCAGCTTAGAAGGACTCCGAACCAATGAGCAGTTCTTC	CASSLEGLRTNEQFF
TRBV12-3/TRBV12-4	.	TRBJ1-5	few	TGTGCCAGCAGTTTTGAGGCCCCTCAGCCCCAGCATTTT	CASSFEAPQPQHF
TRBV2	TRBD1	TRBJ1-5	.	TGTGCCAGCAGTTGGACAGGCCAACAACAGCCCCAGCATTTT	CASSWTGQQQPQHF
TRBV4-1	.	TRBJ1-5	.	TGCGCCAGCAGCCAAGAGTGGAGCAGTCAGCCCCAGCATTTT	CASSQEWSSQPQHF
TRBV5-4	.	TRBJ2-1	many	TGTGCCAGCAGCTTGGAGGGGGATGAGCAGTTCTTC	CASSLEGDEQFF
TRBV5-8	TRBD1	TRBJ1-6	.	TGTGCCAGCAGCCTGAGACAGGGCGGTTACAATTCACCCCTCCACTTT	CASSLRQGGYNSPLHF
TRBV27	TRBD1	TRBJ1-4	.	TGTGCCAGCAGAACAGGGGTAGCGACTAATGAAAAACTGTTTTTT	CASRTGVATNEKLFF
TRBV2	TRBD1	TRBJ2-1	few	TGTGCCAGCACGGGAGTACGGACAGGGACGTTCGCTGAGCAGTTCTTC	CASTGVRTGTFAEQFF
TRBV7-3	.	TRBJ1-2	.	TGTGCCAGCAGCTCGGGGGCGGTCTATGGCTACACCTTC	CASSSGAVYGYTF
TRBV20-1	TRBD2	TRBJ2-1	many	TGCAGTGCTAGTCGACTAGCGCGGTCCTACAATGAGCAGTTCTTC	CSASRLARSYNEQFF
TRBV4-2	.	TRBJ2-3	few	TGTGCCAGCAGCCAAGATAGGGGCACTAGCACAGATACGCAGTATTTT	CASSQDRGTSTDTQYF
TRBV5-1	TRBD1	TRBJ2-2	few	TGCGCCAGCAGCTTGTCCGGGACAGGGGTCACCGGGGAGCTGTTTTTT	CASSLSGTGVTGELFF
TRBV27	TRBD1	TRBJ1-5	few	TGTGCCAGCAGAAGACAGGGCGGAATAAGGAGTCAGCCCCAGCATTTT	CASRRQGGIRSQPQHF
TRBV19	.	TRBJ2-2	.	TGTGCCAGTAGTCATACCGGGAACACCGGGGAGCTGTTTTTT	CASSHTGNTGELFF
TRBV29-1	.	TRBJ2-1	.	TGCAGCGTTGTCCTGGGACTTACTCGGGAGCAGTTCTTC	CSVVLGLTREQFF
TRBV12-3/TRBV12-4	.	TRBJ1-5	many	TGTGCCAGCAGTTTTGGAACAGGGCGTAGCAATCAGCCCCAGCATTTT	CASSFGTGRSNQPQHF
TRBV7-2	.	TRBJ2-3	many	TGTGCCAGCAGCTTGGGGGTGCGGCCTCCCCCGGAATCCGATACGCAGTATTTT	CASSLGVRPPPESDTQYF
TRBV7-2	.	TRBJ1-5	.	TGTGCCAGCAGCCCGCTGGGTTTACAGCCCCAGCATTTT	CASSPLGLQPQHF
TRBV24-1	TRBD2	TRBJ2-3	.	TGTGCCACCAGTGATTCGACTAGCGGGGGGCATGATACGCAGTATTTT	CATSDSTSGGHDTQYF
TRBV4-1	.	TRBJ2-7	.	TGCGCCAGCAGCCAGCGGGGAGGTTACGAGCAGTACTTC	CASSQRGGYEQYF
TRBV5-1	TRBD1	TRBJ2-1	few	TGCGCCAGCAGCTTGGCCGGGACAGGGAGCAATGAGCAGTTCTTC	CASSLAGTGSNEQFF
TRBV2	.	TRBJ2-5	.	TGTGCCAGCGCCCGGGAACTCCAAGAGACCCAGTACTTC	CASARELQETQYF